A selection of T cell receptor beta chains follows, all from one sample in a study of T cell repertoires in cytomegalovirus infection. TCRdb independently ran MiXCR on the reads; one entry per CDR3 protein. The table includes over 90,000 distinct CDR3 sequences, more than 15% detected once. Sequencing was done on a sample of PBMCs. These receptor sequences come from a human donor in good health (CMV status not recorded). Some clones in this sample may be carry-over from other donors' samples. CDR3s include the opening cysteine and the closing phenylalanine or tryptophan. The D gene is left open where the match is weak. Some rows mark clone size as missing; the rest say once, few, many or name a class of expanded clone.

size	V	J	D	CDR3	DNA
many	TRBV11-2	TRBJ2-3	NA	CASSRRGAKGTDTQYF	TGTGCCAGCAGCCGACGGGGGGCGAAGGGCACAGATACGCAGTATTTT
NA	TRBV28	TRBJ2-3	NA	CASSLRGGETDTQYF	TGTGCCAGCAGTTTGAGGGGGGGGGAAACAGATACGCAGTATTTT
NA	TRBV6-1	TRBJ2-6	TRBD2	CASSEAGGAGGISGANVLTF	TGTGCCAGCAGTGAAGCGGGGGGGGCGGGAGGAATCTCTGGGGCCAACGTCCTGACTTTC
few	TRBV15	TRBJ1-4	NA	CATRTTRRDEKLFF	TGTGCCACCAGGACAACGCGTAGAGATGAAAAACTGTTTTTT
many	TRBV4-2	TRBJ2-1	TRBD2	CASSRGGQYNEQFF	TGTGCCAGCAGCCGCGGGGGGCAATACAATGAGCAGTTCTTC
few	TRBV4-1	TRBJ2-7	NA	CASSQAWDWAYEQYF	TGCGCCAGCAGCCAAGCATGGGACTGGGCCTACGAGCAGTACTTC
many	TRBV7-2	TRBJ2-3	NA	CASSLDRGVTDTQYF	TGTGCCAGCAGCTTAGATAGGGGGGTCACAGATACGCAGTATTTT
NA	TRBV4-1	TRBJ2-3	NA	CASSRQRDTQYF	TGCGCCAGCAGCCGTCAGAGGGATACGCAGTATTTT
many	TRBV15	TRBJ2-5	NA	CATSRGVYLERDTPQETQYF	TGTGCCACCAGCAGAGGAGTCTATTTGGAGCGGGACACCCCCCAAGAGACCCAGTACTTC
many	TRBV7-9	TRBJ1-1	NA	CASSLSSGGTTEAFF	TGTGCCAGCAGCTTATCTTCCGGGGGAACCACTGAAGCTTTCTTT
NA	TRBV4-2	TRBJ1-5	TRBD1	CASSTEQGAVQPQHF	TGTGCCAGCAGCACGGAACAGGGGGCGGTTCAGCCCCAGCATTTT
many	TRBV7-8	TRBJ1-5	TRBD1	CASSLGDRVDQPQHF	TGTGCCAGCAGCTTAGGAGACAGGGTTGATCAGCCCCAGCATTTT
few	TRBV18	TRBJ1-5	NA	CASSRGEAGQPQHF	TGTGCCAGCTCACGCGGGGAAGCCGGGCAGCCCCAGCATTTT
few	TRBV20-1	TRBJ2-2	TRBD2	CSAQTSGGAFAGELFF	TGCAGTGCTCAGACTAGCGGGGGGGCGTTTGCCGGGGAGCTGTTTTTT
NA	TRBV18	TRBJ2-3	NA	CASSRGPTDTQYF	TGTGCCAGCTCACGGGGCCCCACAGATACGCAGTATTTT
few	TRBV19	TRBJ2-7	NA	CASSIGTYYEQYF	TGTGCCAGTAGTATTGGGACATATTACGAGCAGTACTTC
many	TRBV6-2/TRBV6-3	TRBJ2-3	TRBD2	CASSSGGLTDTQYF	TGTGCCAGCAGTAGCGGGGGGCTCACAGATACGCAGTATTTT
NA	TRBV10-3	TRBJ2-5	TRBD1	CAISEDRGQGTQYF	TGTGCCATCAGTGAGGACAGGGGGCAGGGGACCCAGTACTTC
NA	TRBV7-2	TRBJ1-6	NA	CASRLEQSSYNSPLHF	TGTGCCAGCAGATTGGAGCAGAGCTCCTATAATTCACCCCTCCACTTT
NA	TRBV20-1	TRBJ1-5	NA	CSATTMGGNSEPQHF	TGCAGTGCTACCACTATGGGGGGGAACAGTGAGCCCCAGCATTTT
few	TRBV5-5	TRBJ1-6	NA	CASSLLNSPLHF	TGTGCCAGCAGCTTGCTAAATTCACCCCTCCACTTT
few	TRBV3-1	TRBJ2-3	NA	CASSQRGTDTQYF	TGTGCCAGCAGCCAACGCGGCACAGATACGCAGTATTTT
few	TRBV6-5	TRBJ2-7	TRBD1	CASSSWDRRHEQYF	TGTGCCAGCAGTTCCTGGGACAGGCGCCACGAGCAGTACTTC
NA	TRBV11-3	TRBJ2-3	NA	CASSSRGTDTQYF	TGTGCCAGCAGCTCTCGGGGCACAGATACGCAGTATTTT
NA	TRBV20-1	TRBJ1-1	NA	CSAQGLGNTEAFF	TGCAGTGCACAAGGGCTCGGGAACACTGAAGCTTTCTTT
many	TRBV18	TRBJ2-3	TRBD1	CASSPTGTGDTDTQYF	TGTGCCAGCTCACCTACCGGGACAGGGGACACAGATACGCAGTATTTT
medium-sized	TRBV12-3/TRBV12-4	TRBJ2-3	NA	CASSKGTNTQYF	TGTGCCAGCAGCAAGGGCACCAATACGCAGTATTTT
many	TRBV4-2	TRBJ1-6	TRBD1	CASSRSDRGRAYNSPLHF	TGTGCCAGCAGCCGGTCGGACAGGGGGCGCGCCTATAATTCACCCCTCCACTTT
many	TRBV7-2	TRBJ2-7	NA	CASSLSGMYEQYF	TGTGCCAGCAGCTTATCAGGGATGTACGAGCAGTACTTC
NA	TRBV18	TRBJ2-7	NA	CASSLQGGLSEQYF	TGTGCCAGCTCACTCCAAGGGGGGCTAAGCGAGCAGTACTTC
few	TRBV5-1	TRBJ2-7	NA	CASSMVPRADYEQYF	TGCGCCAGCAGCATGGTCCCCCGCGCGGACTACGAGCAGTACTTC
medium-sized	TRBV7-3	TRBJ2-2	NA	CASSLRPRMRTLKTDLNTGELFF	TGTGCCAGCAGCTTAAGGCCTCGAATGCGGACCCTTAAGACAGACCTGAACACCGGGGAGCTGTTTTTT
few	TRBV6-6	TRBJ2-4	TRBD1	CASTNSLFGTGDKNIQYF	TGTGCCAGCACCAACTCCCTGTTCGGGACAGGGGACAAAAACATTCAGTACTTC
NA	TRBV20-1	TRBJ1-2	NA	CSARDIQGQGRNYGYTF	TGCAGTGCTAGAGATATCCAGGGGCAAGGCCGAAACTATGGCTACACCTTC
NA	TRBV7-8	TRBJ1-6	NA	CASSPVGGSYNSPLHF	TGTGCCAGCAGCCCGGTGGGTGGCTCCTATAATTCACCCCTCCACTTT
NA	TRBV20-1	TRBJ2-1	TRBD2	CSARDGRGGDNEQFF	TGCAGTGCTAGAGATGGGCGGGGGGGGGACAATGAGCAGTTCTTC
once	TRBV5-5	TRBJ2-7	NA	CASSFIGAGYEQYF	TGTGCCAGCAGCTTTATCGGGGCGGGTTACGAGCAGTACTTC
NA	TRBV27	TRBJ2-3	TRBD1	CASTGTALTDTQYF	TGTGCCAGCACCGGGACAGCCCTTACAGATACGCAGTATTTT
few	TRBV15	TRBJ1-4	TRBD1	CATSERTGNEKLFF	TGTGCCACCAGCGAAAGGACAGGGAATGAAAAACTGTTTTTT